These 21 T cell receptor beta chains originate from one sample sequenced in a study of blood T cell repertoires in COVID-19. Clones were sequenced by immunoSEQ multiplex PCR, and TCRdb holds only the in-frame ones, with some missing. This table holds about 310,000 clones, 80% to 90% found once. Input material: PBMCs or T cells enriched from blood (not recorded which). Receptors were obtained from a man aged 25-45 years who had recovered from COVID-19.

J is TRBJ1-6 and V is TRBV2, with 7 bases aligning to TRBD1. The CDR3 contains 14 residues. Germline trimming cut 7 bases from V and 9 bases from J; bases unmatched to any gene: 9. The germline V gene has CDR1 SNHLY and CDR2 FYNNEI. As DNA, the CDR3 is TGTGCCAGCAATCGGGACAGCGAAAGTTCACCCCTCCACTTT. Its translation is CASNRDSESSPLHF.

V usage is TRBV4-2 and J usage is TRBJ2-7; D is possibly TRBD2 (5 bases). The germline V gene has CDR1 LGHNA and CDR2 YNFKEQ. The CDR3 loop spans 12 amino acids. V lost 4 bases and J 7 bases, leaving 11 bases between the germline ends. The CDR3 sequence is CASSLTTGEQYF. Here the CDR3 DNA reads TGTGCCAGCAGCCTCACGACGGGAGAGCAGTACTTC.

The rearrangement links TRBV25-1 to TRBJ1-2; no definite D call. Germline V CDR1 and CDR2: MGHDK, SYGVNS. V was clipped by 1 base and J by 8 bases, with 11 bases between them. This CDR3 spans 13 amino acids. CDR3: CASSESGLEGYTF. In DNA, the CDR3 is TGTGCCAGCAGTGAATCCGGTCTCGAAGGCTACACCTTC.

This chain uses TRBV5-6 with TRBJ1-6, with 10 bases fitting TRBD1. There are 14 residues in the CDR3. Germline CDR1 and CDR2: SGHDT and YYEEEE. The V segment lost 4 bases and the J segment 9 bases; nucleotides outside the gene matches: 4. CDR3 sequence: CASSRGQGSSPLHF. The CDR3, as DNA: TGTGCCAGCAGCCGGGGACAGGGGAGTTCACCCCTCCACTTT.

The table lists this clone with a few counts. This rearrangement joins TRBV7-9 to TRBJ2-1; 8 positions match TRBD2. This CDR3 comprises 17 residues. Germline loops: CDR1 SEHNR, CDR2 FQNEAQ (reference sequence). With V trimmed by 5 bases and J by 6 bases, 15 bases remained unmatched. The CDR3 loop reads CASSPHVLGLVLNEQFF. CDR3 sequence (DNA): TGTGCCAGCAGCCCGCATGTACTGGGACTAGTACTCAATGAGCAGTTCTTC.

This clone occurred a few times. The chain joins TRBV18 to TRBJ2-3; 12 nucleotides line up with TRBD2. The CDR3 is made up of 17 amino acids. CDR1 is KGHSH and CDR2 is LQKENI in the germline V gene. V dropped 1 base and J dropped 6; count of bases not matched to a gene: 8. The CDR3 region is CASSPRLAGGRLDTQYF. In DNA, the CDR3 is TGTGCCAGCTCACCACGGCTAGCGGGGGGGCGATTGGATACGCAGTATTTT.

The V gene is TRBV2, the J gene TRBJ1-2, with a possible D match to TRBD1 (5 bases). The germline gives CDR1 SNHLY, CDR2 FYNNEI. The CDR3 runs to 13 residues. Trimming removed 4 bases at V and 7 bases at J, with 13 bases between. CDR3 loop: CASSADPRVGYTF. DNA of the CDR3: TGTGCCAGCAGTGCCGACCCCAGGGTTGGCTACACCTTC.

The chain combines TRBV7-2 with TRBJ2-3, with 9 bases identical to TRBD2. Germline V lookup: CDR1 SGHTA, CDR2 FQGNSA. The CDR3 is made up of 14 amino acids. J was trimmed by 2 bases and V by 7 bases; bases with no gene match: 4. CDR3: CASNQRGDTDTQYF. The CDR3 region has the DNA TGTGCCAGCAATCAGCGGGGGGACACAGATACGCAGTATTTT.

The rearrangement links TRBV19 to TRBJ2-2, with 9 bases identical to TRBD1. Per the germline V gene, CDR1 is LNHDA and CDR2 is SQIVND (reference sequence). The CDR3 is 16 amino acids. V gave up 1 base and J gave up 4 bases; unmatched junction bases: 4. CDR3 protein: CASSIGQGVTTGELFF. The CDR3 coding sequence is TGTGCCAGTAGTATAGGACAGGGGGTTACCACCGGGGAGCTGTTTTTT. The full variable domain, in which reference TRBV19 and TRBJ2-2 provide the parts outside the CDR3, is DGGITQSPKYLFRKEGQNVTLSCEQNLNHDAMYWYRQDPGQGLRLIYYSQIVNDFQKGDIAEGYSVSREKKESFPLTVTSAQKNPTAFYLCASSIGQGVTTGELFFGEGSRLTVL.

On this clone: This clone may be a read error of a much larger clone one base away. Different DNA sequences within this sample yield the same CDR3. The rearrangement links TRBV7-2 to TRBJ2-3; a possible D gene is TRBD2 (5 bases). V lost 3 bases, J lost 2 bases, and 9 bases lay in between. CDR1 and CDR2 (germline): SGHTA, FQGNSA. The CDR3 runs to 14 residues. CDR3 in DNA: TGTGCCAGCAGCTTGGACGGGAACACAGATACGCAGTATTTT. It encodes CASSLDGNTDTQYF.

This chain links TRBV27 with TRBJ1-5; tentatively, D is TRBD1 (5 bases). The CDR3 is 14 amino acids. CDR1 and CDR2 from the germline V gene are MNHEY and SMNVEV (reference sequence). V was clipped by 3 bases and J by 10 bases, with 16 bases between them. This CDR3 is CASSLGWFGGPQHF. DNA for the CDR3: TGTGCCAGCAGTTTGGGCTGGTTCGGGGGTCCCCAGCATTTT.

The gene calls are TRBV4-3 and TRBJ2-5; 9 bases align to TRBD2. V lost 0 bases to trimming and J lost 1 base; unmatched junction nucleotides: 6. CDR1 and CDR2 (germline): LGHNA, YSLEER. This CDR3 is 17 amino acids long. Written as DNA, the CDR3 is TGCGCCAGCAGCCAAGAACCGCGTAGCGGGGGCCAAGAGACCCAGTACTTC. This translates into CASSQEPRSGGQETQYF.

The chain couples TRBV19 to TRBJ2-3; D not resolved. This CDR3 region has 13 residues. V was cut by 2 bases and J by 5 bases, with 8 bases left in between. Germline CDR1 and CDR2: LNHDA and SQIVND (reference sequence). Here the CDR3 DNA reads TGTGCCAGTAGTATATCGCTAGTAGATACGCAGTATTTT. Its protein product is CASSISLVDTQYF.

The chain carries TRBV6-2 or TRBV6-3 and TRBJ1-5, with 8 nucleotides matching TRBD1. Per the germline V gene, CDR1 is MNHEY and CDR2 is SVGEGT. CDR3 length: 14 amino acids. The trim removed 5 bases at V and 3 bases at J, leaving 3 bases unmatched. CDR3 bases: TGTGCCAGCAGTAGGACAGGGAACAATCAGCCCCAGCATTTT. Translation: CASSRTGNNQPQHF.

This sequence joins TRBV21-1 and TRBJ2-3; the table gives TRBD2 as D, unverified against the DNA. TRBV21-1 is labeled a pseudogene. The CDR3 length is 17 residues. The CDR3 spells CASSKGTSGGTLAGQYF. The CDR3, as DNA: TGTGCCAGCAGCAAAGGGACTAGCGGGGGGACCTTGGCGGGGCAGTATTTT.

The chain recombines TRBV19 with TRBJ1-2; weak D call: TRBD1 (6 bases). The CDR3 loop spans 14 amino acids. From germline, CDR1 is LNHDA and CDR2 SQIVND (reference sequence). Trimming took 3 bases from V and 0 from J, leaving 8 bases between them. The CDR3 nucleotides are TGTGCCAGTAGTATGGGGGCTTCTAACTATGGCTACACCTTC. Protein product: CASSMGASNYGYTF.

This chain links TRBV29-1 with TRBJ1-1; TRBD1 might be the D (6 bases). Germline CDR1 is SQVTM and CDR2 is ANQGSEA. This CDR3 spans 11 amino acids. Trimming took 4 bases from V and 5 from J, leaving 8 bases between them. CDR3 nucleotides: TGCAGCGTTGGGGGGCCAACTGAAGCTTTCTTT. Its protein is CSVGGPTEAFF.

This chain links TRBV29-1 with TRBJ1-2, with 9 bases that match TRBD1. J was trimmed by 4 bases and V by 7 bases; bases with no gene match: 4. This CDR3 has 12 residues. CDR1 SQVTM and CDR2 ANQGSEA come from the germline V gene. The CDR3 here is CSAGQGTYGYTF. The CDR3 DNA follows: TGCAGCGCCGGACAGGGGACCTATGGCTACACCTTC.

The chain recombines TRBV11-2 with TRBJ2-7; 7 bases are shared with TRBD2. This CDR3 has 15 amino acids. The junction had 14 bases not matched to a gene; V was cut back by 5 bases and J by 7 bases. Germline V lookup: CDR1 SGHAT, CDR2 FQNNGV. CDR3 sequence reads: CASSRSGTGLLEQYF. In DNA, the CDR3 is TGTGCCAGCAGCCGGAGCGGGACGGGTCTTTTGGAGCAGTACTTC.

V is TRBV10-3 and J is TRBJ1-4; the match to TRBD1 covers 7 bases. The V and J ends lost 3 bases and 14 bases, in that order; junction bases with no gene match: 3. This CDR3 spans 11 amino acids. The germline gives CDR1 ENHRY, CDR2 SYGVKD. The CDR3 is CAISEQGFLFF. The CDR3 DNA follows: TGTGCCATCAGTGAACAGGGGTTTCTGTTTTTT.

The gene calls are TRBV3-1 (or the pseudogene TRBV3-2) and TRBJ1-6, with D unresolved. Trimming stripped 6 bases from V and 13 bases from J, with 19 bases between. The CDR3 extends over 14 amino acids. Germline loops: CDR1 LGHDT, CDR2 YNNKEL (reference sequence). The CDR3 bases are TGTGCCAGCAGTCAATCAAGCCCCACCAGGCCCCTCCACTTT. As protein: CASSQSSPTRPLHF.